This T cell receptor (beta chain) was recovered during a study of CD8 T cells in ankylosing spondylitis. Points from the study as a whole: Characteristic of ankylosing spondylitis blood, it appeared, was a TCR beta motif comprising several highly homologous variants.

TCRdb re-called the 5' RACE reads through MiXCR, storing one row per CDR3 protein. Of about 340,000 distinct CDR3 sequences listed, under 15% are singletons. This clonotype was counted only a few times. The antigen is unknown. The CDR3 is 14 residues long. Germline-derived CDR1 and CDR2 are LNHNV and YYDKDF (reference sequence). The V end was cut by 1 base, the J end by 8 bases, with 12 bases between. Sequenced material: blood, either unsorted or a sorted T cell fraction (not recorded which). The chain has TRBV15 and TRBJ2-1; D gene unclear. This receptor was obtained from a male donor with ankylosing spondylitis or in good health (not recorded which). CDR3 region: CATSRGLARDEQFF. For the CDR3, the DNA is TGTGCCACCAGCAGAGGTCTGGCTAGGGATGAGCAGTTCTTC.